The present T cell receptor (beta chain) was sequenced within a study of OX40 agonist ivuxolimab in advanced cancers. Study in general: Partial responses were seen in three patients, one with hepatocellular carcinoma and two with cutaneous melanoma. Study-level results: The expanded peripheral T cells' antigen specificity was not determined. Some patients without response likewise showed low normalized clonal expansion. Near-lowest levels of clonal expansion characterized partial responders at 0.1-3.0 mg/kg.

The method was immunoSEQ multiplex PCR; TCRdb's version includes in-frame clones alone and lacks a portion of them. The table records 45,000 to 50,000 clones, about 88% of them present only once. Worth noting for this clone: Its antigen is still unknown.

The CDR3 spans 17 residues. Germline values: CDR1 MGHRA, CDR2 YSYEKL. V lost 1 base to trimming and J lost 8 bases, with 18 bases between them. The rearrangement uses TRBV4-1 and TRBJ1-6; possible D gene TRBD1, 6 bases. The sequencing used CD4+ or CD8+ T cells sorted from blood, collected in a trial of the OX40 agonist ivuxolimab. This clonotype was sampled from an adult with an advanced solid tumor such as melanoma, head and neck, liver or kidney cancer. CDR3 DNA: TGCGCCAGCAGCCAAGGGGCGTCCGACAGACAGGATTCACCCCTCCACTTT. Translating it yields CASSQGASDRQDSPLHF.